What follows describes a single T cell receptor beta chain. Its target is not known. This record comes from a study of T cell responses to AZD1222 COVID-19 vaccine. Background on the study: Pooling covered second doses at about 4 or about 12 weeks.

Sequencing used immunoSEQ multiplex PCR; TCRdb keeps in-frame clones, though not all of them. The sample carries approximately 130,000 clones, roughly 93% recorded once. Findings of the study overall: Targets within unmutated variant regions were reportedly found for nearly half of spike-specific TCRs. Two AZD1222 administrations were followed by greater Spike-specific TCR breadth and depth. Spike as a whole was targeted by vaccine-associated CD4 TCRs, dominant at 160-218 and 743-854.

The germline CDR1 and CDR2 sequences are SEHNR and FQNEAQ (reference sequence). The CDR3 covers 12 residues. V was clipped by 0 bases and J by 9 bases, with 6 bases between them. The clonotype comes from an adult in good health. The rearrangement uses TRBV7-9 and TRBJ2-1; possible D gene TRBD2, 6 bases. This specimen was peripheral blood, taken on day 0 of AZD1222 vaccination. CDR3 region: CASSLAGGEQFF. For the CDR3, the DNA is TGTGCCAGCAGCTTAGCGGGGGGTGAGCAGTTCTTC.